This T cell receptor beta chain was documented in a study of cytomegalovirus exposure and HLA in healthy donors (dated by TCRdb to 2015 to 2018). Looking at the study overall: According to an earlier analysis of around 600 of the donors, some 170 million T cells yielded some 120 million unique TCR beta sequences and around 280 Gb of sequence data. An early release covering roughly 600 HLA-typed donors comprised 250 to 350 gigabases of sequencing data and tens of millions of unique TCR sequences. Of the 350 to 450 genotyped donors, roughly 80% fell in the genetic ancestry cluster associated with self-reported Caucasian donors. The study aimed to test whether signatures of past pathogen exposure could be identified by cataloging public T cell receptors. The study used immunosequencing to profile the T cell repertoires of 670 or so subjects and linked those repertoires to cytomegalovirus serostatus. Along with the approximately 700-subject first cohort, a separate validation cohort of over a hundred different subjects was used. High-throughput TCR immunosequencing, statistical association of individual TCRs with disease status, and machine learning were combined to predict cytomegalovirus infection status. A later analysis re-analyzed previously published TCR beta repertoires from roughly 600 donors and added high-resolution HLA genotyping to study TCR occurrence patterns. Rather than using new phenotypic data, the later analysis identified candidate immune exposures from TCR beta sequences and from how often those sequences occurred across donors. In an earlier analysis of over 550 of the donors, high-throughput TCR beta sequencing was used to judge whether each TCR beta V gene segment behaved as functional or pseudogenic. Donor age, sex, ethnicity and CMV serostatus were compiled alongside the repertoire data. A later genetic analysis used genome-wide SNP genotypes for about three fifths of the 666 donors, treating that subset as a discovery cohort. Every discovery cohort repertoire had been produced on one sequencing platform. HLA typing covered class I and class II loci at four-digit resolution. Typing coverage varied by locus: roughly 620-640 donors for A, B, C, DRB1 and DQB1; roughly 500 for DQA1; over 600 for DPA1; 400 to 480 for DPB1. About 5 DR-DQ haplotypes were handled as single units for association and clustering, since linkage in the cohort was strong. Across approximately 400 genotyped donors of the cohort, an average of about 220,000 unique TCR beta nucleotide sequences per donor were sequenced, and 15% to 20% of those sequences were non-productive. Paper-wide results and their limitations: A few of the identified cytomegalovirus-associated TCR beta chains were confirmed in vitro to be specific for cytomegalovirus antigens. The study gave a list of around 170 TCR beta chains associated with cytomegalovirus. The classifier was reported to diagnose cytomegalovirus status with high specificity and sensitivity in both the original cohort and the validation cohort. Compared with the 666-donor mean, donors in an Asian-associated ancestry cluster had fewer N-insertions in productive TCRs, according to a later genetic analysis. Across donors, most TCR sequences were observed very rarely, whereas some public TCRs were present in many individuals. In an earlier analysis of approximately 590 of the donors, most TCR beta V segments appeared in productive rearrangements about 87% or about 30% of the time, broadly matching IMGT annotations. Sequencing depth was assumed to be roughly uniform across donors in the presence/absence analyses, though that assumption may not hold. A later analysis associated about 17,000 TCR beta sequences with specific HLA alleles at a false discovery rate of 0.05. A further reported finding was that TCR beta sequences accurately predicted the HLA-A and HLA-B alleles for most subjects in the first cohort. When HLA alleles, especially DR and DQ, strongly co-occurred, TCR associations were difficult to assign to individual alleles. Linkage disequilibrium might explain the correlated functional status among segregating V segments, but an unknown experimental factor could not be excluded. Because counts were too low, more than 15 rarely observed V segments, including chromosome 9 orphons, were left out of the earlier analysis of over 550 of the donors. A later genetic analysis associated a missense DCLRE1C variant with V-gene and J-gene trimming of TCR beta chains, and an independent cohort replicated the association. According to a later analysis, TCR association rates differed among HLA loci, with DRB1 alleles showing the most associated TCRs and HLA-C alleles showing the fewest. The authors suggested that the approach could potentially be extended to other disease states and immunological phenotypes. The sequencing pipeline was judged likely to have produced a cluster of highly shared sequence variants as a technical artifact. This cohort had only TCR beta chains sequenced, and the lack of alpha or paired-chain data limited which features could be detected. A later analysis found that HLA-associated TCR beta chains were more clonally expanded and had lower generation probabilities than equally common non-associated chains. A later analysis reported that several top co-occurrence clusters appeared linked to parvovirus B19, influenza, CMV and Epstein-Barr virus. A later analysis found that most CMV-associated TCR beta chains appeared HLA-restricted, with HLA associations seemingly driven largely by CMV exposure. Some IMGT-functional V segments, including TRBV6-2 and TRBV6-3, could not be distinguished by the 87-base-pair reads and were therefore excluded. Immune exposure information for the cohort was limited to CMV serostatus. Because HLA typing was unavailable for some donors at each locus, only the typed subset was used in association tests.

In total, more than 500 healthy bone marrow donors made up the cohort. At the time of sampling, all cohort members were nominally healthy, though unrecorded immune exposures were likely present. The donor tested CMV seronegative and was one of the 352 seronegative cohort members. A peripheral blood sample was provided by each donor, and peripheral blood mononuclear cells were used for TCR beta sequencing. Genomic DNA extraction from the blood cell samples was performed with the Qiagen DNeasy Blood Extraction Kit. Remarks on this clone: No antigen is known for it. Base qualities were left out, and no much larger clone turns up one base away.

Libraries were constructed by the immunoSEQ multiplex PCR assay. The multiplex PCR relied on a mix of 60 forward primers for TCR Vbeta segments and 13 reverse primers for TCR Jbeta segments. A multiplex PCR assay on genomic DNA amplified the CDR3 region of rearranged TCR beta genes. Amplified TCR beta libraries were sequenced as 87-base-pair reads on the Illumina HiSeq System. The study's processing was this. Across the 500 to 750 repertoires, a later analysis counted roughly 84 million unique TCR beta chains, 8.5 million to 12 million of which were shared by at least two donors. To remove PCR and sequencing errors, raw reads were error-corrected and collapsed into unique sequences using a nearest-neighbor algorithm that merged closely related sequences. To assign V, D and J gene segments, CDR3 sequences were aligned to IMGT reference sequences. For a sequence to be retained, a match of at least six nucleotides was required to both a V gene segment and a J gene segment. A rearrangement was called productive if the CDR3 had no stop codons and remained in frame with V and J, and every other rearrangement was called non-productive. CDR3 was defined according to IMGT convention as the region running from the second conserved V-encoded cysteine to the conserved J-encoded phenylalanine. Sequences without an unambiguous match to a single V gene segment were excluded from the earlier analysis of 500 to 700 of the donors. In an earlier analysis of almost 600 of the donors, a V segment was called functional when productive rearrangements were above 56.7%, and segregating when the standard deviation between donors exceeded 5%. A statistical classification framework was developed to diagnose cytomegalovirus status using the catalog of TCR beta chain sequences. V and J gene assignment, in a later analysis, came from comparing TCR nucleotide sequences with IMGT/GENE-DB human TR gene sequences. Using the TCRdist pipeline, a later analysis assigned CDR3 sequences along with most-parsimonious VDJ recombination scenarios. In a later analysis, each TCR beta chain was defined by its CDR3 amino acid sequence together with its V-gene family, and reads without a unique V-gene family were excluded. To address suspected cross-contamination and a sequencing artifact, a later analysis removed some 620 highly shared, low-generation-probability nucleotide sequences. In a later analysis, a clonal expansion index was calculated for each public chain from normalized within-repertoire ranks of inferred template counts. In a later analysis, generation probabilities were computed using a VDJ recombination model fitted to out-of-frame rearrangements, and the results were checked against IGoR. A later analysis scored TCR-TCR, TCR-HLA and TCR-CMV co-occurrence with hypergeometric tests, applying a repertoire-size bias correction to TCR pairs. A later analysis estimated false discovery rates by permuting HLA or CMV assignments 20 times. A later analysis grouped co-occurring TCRs with DBSCAN, adding TCRdist sequence similarity when clustering within HLA-allele-positive subsets. Repertoires with fewer than 30,000 or more than 120,000 public chains, plus five repertoires with anomalous nucleotide sharing, were excluded from co-occurrence clustering. TCRdb limited this immuneACCESS table to in-frame rearrangements with V and J called. A share of clones is missing; checked studies link under half to unresolved V genes, and the rest is unexplained. V, J and clone size are those of that table, while D and trimming were read from the DNA. The sample includes around 110,000 clones, with less than 80% observed a single time. The ten largest clones capture about 8% of the sample.

The germline V gene gives CDR1 as SGHAT and CDR2 as FQNNGV. The CDR3 holds 13 amino acids from the cysteine to the phenylalanine. The DNA shown is the 39-base CDR3, in frame from base 1. The V end loses 4 bases and the J end loses 7 bases, and a stretch of 14 bases separates them. The source material was PBMCs. In this chain, TRBV11-2 is recombined with TRBJ2-7; the D gene is perhaps TRBD2, on 6 matching bases. The clonotype was recovered from a man aged 25-45 years in good health and CMV-seronegative. The CDR3 reads as follows: CASSSRMGGEQYF. In nucleotide form, the sequence is TGTGCCAGCAGCTCCCGCATGGGGGGTGAGCAGTACTTC.